This T cell receptor (beta chain) derives from a study of cytomegalovirus exposure and HLA in healthy donors. V shed 0 bases, J shed 3 bases, and the junction held 1 base outside the gene matches. The CDR3 sequence is 15 residues long. Germline lookup yields CDR1 MRHNA and CDR2 SNTAGT. With 60 Vbeta and 13 Jbeta primers, the PCR was carried out. The data were produced by immunoSEQ multiplex PCR, yet TCRdb's version contains in-frame clones alone and is incomplete. Among around 140,000 clones, 77% were seen once, and the ten largest hold 1.1% to 1.5%. The chain is built from TRBV6-4 and TRBJ2-1; 8 bases map to TRBD1. This TCR was recovered from a woman in her forties in good health and CMV-seronegative. Sequencing input: PBMCs. The CDR3, as DNA: TGTGCCAGCAGTGACTCCGGACAGGGCTACAATGAGCAGTTCTTC. The encoded protein is CASSDSGQGYNEQFF.